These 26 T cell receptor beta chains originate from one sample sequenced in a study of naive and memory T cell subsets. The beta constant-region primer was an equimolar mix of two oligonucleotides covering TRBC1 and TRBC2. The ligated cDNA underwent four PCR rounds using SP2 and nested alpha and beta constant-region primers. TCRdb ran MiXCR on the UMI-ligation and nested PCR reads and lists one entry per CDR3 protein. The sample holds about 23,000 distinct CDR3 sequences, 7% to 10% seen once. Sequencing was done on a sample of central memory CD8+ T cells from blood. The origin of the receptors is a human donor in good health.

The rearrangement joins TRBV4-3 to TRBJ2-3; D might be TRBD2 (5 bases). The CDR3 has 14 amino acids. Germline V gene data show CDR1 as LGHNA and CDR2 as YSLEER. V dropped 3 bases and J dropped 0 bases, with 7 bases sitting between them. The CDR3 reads CASSQWTSTDTQYF. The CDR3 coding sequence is TGCGCCAGCAGCCAGTGGACTAGCACAGATACGCAGTATTTT.

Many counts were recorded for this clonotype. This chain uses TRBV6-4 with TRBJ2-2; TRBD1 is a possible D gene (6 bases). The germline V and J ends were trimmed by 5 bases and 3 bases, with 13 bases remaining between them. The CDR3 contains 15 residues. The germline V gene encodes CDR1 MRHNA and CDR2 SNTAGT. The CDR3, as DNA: TGTGCCAGCAGTACCAAGCCAGGGGACACCGGGGAGCTGTTTTTT. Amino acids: CASSTKPGDTGELFF.

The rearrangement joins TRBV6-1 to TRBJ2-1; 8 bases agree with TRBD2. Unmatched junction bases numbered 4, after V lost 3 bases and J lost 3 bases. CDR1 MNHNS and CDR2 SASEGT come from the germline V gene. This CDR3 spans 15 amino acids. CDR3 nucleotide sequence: TGTGCCAGCAGTGAGGAAAGCGGGAGCTACAATGAGCAGTTCTTC. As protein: CASSEESGSYNEQFF.

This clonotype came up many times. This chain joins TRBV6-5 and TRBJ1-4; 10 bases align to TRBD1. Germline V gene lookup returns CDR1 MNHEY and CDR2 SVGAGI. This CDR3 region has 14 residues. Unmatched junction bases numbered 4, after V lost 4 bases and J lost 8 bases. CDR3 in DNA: TGTGCCAGCAGTTCCGGGACAGGGGACGAAAAACTGTTTTTT. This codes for CASSSGTGDEKLFF.

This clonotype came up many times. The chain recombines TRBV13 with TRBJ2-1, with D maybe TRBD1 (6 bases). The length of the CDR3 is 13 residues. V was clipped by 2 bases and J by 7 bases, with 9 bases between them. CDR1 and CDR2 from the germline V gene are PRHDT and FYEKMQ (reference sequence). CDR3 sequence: CASSLNRANEQFF. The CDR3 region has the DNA TGTGCCAGCAGCTTAAACAGGGCAAATGAGCAGTTCTTC.

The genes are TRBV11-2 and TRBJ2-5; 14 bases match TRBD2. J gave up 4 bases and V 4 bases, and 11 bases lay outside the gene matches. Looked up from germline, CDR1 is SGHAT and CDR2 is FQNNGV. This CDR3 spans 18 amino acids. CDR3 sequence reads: CASSSSPGLAGVLETQYF. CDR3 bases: TGTGCCAGCAGCTCGTCCCCGGGACTAGCGGGGGTTCTAGAGACCCAGTACTTC.

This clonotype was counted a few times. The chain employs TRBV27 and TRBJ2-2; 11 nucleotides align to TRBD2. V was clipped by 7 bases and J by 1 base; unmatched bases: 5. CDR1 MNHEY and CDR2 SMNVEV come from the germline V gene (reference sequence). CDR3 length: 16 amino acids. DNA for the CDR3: TGTGCCAGCACCCCGGGACTAGCGGTGAACACCGGGGAGCTGTTTTTT. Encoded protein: CASTPGLAVNTGELFF.

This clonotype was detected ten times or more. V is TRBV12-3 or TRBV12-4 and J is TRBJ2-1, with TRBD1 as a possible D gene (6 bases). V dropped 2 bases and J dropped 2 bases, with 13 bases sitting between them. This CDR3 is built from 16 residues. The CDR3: CASSLTGLVAYNEQFF. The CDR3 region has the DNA TGTGCCAGCAGTTTAACAGGGTTGGTAGCCTACAATGAGCAGTTCTTC.

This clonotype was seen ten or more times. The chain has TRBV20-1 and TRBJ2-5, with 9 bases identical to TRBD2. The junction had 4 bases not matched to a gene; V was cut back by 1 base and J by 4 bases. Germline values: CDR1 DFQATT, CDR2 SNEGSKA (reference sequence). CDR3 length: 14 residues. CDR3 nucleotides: TGCAGTGCTAGAGCAGGGACTAGCTTAGAGACCCAGTACTTC. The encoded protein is CSARAGTSLETQYF.

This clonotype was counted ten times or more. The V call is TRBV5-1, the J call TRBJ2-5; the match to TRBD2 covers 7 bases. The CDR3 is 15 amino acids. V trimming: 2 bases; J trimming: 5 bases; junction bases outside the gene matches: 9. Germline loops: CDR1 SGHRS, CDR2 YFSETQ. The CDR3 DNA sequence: TGCGCCAGCAGCTTATGGACTAGAACTGAGGAGACCCAGTACTTC. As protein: CASSLWTRTEETQYF. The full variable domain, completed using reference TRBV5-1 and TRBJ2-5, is KAGVTQTPRYLIKTRGQQVTLSCSPISGHRSVSWYQQTPGQGLQFLFEYFSETQRNKGNFPGRFSGRQFSNSRSEMNVSTLELGDSALYLCASSLWTRTEETQYFGPGTRLLVL.

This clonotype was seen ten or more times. CDR3 sequence: CASSEYRNTEAFF. The CDR3 DNA reads TGTGCCAGCAGTGAATACCGAAACACTGAAGCTTTCTTT. The chain recombines TRBV2 with TRBJ1-1, with unresolved D. The V end was cut by 2 bases, the J end by 2 bases, with 6 bases between. In germline, CDR1 is SNHLY, CDR2 FYNNEI. This CDR3 spans 13 amino acids.

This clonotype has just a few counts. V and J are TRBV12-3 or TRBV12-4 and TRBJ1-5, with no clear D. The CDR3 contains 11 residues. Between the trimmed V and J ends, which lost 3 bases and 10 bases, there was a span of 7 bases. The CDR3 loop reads CASSFGGPQHF. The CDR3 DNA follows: TGTGCCAGCAGTTTCGGAGGCCCCCAGCATTTT.

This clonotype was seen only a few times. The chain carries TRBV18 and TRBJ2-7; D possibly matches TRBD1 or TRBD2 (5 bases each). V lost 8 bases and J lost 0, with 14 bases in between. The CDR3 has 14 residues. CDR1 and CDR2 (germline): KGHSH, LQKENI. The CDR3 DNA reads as TGTGCCAGCGGGAACCGGGACGGCTCCTACGAGCAGTACTTC. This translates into CASGNRDGSYEQYF. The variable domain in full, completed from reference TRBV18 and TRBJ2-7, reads NAGVMQNPRHLVRRRGQEARLRCSPMKGHSHVYWYRQLPEEGLKFMVYLQKENIIDESGMPKERFSAEFPKEGPSILRIQQVVRGDSAAYFCASGNRDGSYEQYFGPGTRLTVT.

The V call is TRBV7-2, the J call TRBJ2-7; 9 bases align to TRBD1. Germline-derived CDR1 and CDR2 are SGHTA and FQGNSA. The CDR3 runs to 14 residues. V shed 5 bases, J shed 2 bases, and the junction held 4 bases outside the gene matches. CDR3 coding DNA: TGTGCCAGCAGCCCTTGGACAGGGGCCTACGAGCAGTACTTC. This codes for CASSPWTGAYEQYF.

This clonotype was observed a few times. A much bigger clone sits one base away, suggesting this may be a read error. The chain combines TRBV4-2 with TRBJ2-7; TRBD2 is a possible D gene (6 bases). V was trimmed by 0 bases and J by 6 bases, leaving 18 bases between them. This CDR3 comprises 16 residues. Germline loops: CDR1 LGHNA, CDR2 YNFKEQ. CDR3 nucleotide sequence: TGTGCCAGCAGCCAAGATGGGGAGGAGGCGCCGAGCGAGCAGTACTTC. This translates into CASSQDGEEAPSEQYF.

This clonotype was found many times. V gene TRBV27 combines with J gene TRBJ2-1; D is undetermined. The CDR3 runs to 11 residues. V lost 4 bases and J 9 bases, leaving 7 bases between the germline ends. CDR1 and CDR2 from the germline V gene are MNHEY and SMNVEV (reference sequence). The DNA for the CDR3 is TGTGCCAGCAGTTCTATGGCTGAGCAGTTCTTC. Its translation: CASSSMAEQFF.

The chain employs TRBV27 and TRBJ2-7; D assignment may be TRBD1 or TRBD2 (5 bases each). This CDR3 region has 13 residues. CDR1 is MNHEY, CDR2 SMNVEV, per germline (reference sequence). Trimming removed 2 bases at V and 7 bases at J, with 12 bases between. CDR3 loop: CASSLDGAWEQYF. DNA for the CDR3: TGTGCCAGCAGTTTAGACGGGGCCTGGGAGCAGTACTTC.

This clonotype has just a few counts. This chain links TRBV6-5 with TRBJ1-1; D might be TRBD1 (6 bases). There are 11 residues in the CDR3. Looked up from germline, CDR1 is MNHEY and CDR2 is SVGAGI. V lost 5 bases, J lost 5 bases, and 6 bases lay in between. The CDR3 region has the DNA TGTGCCAGCAGTAGGGGGACTGAAGCTTTCTTT. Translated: CASSRGTEAFF.

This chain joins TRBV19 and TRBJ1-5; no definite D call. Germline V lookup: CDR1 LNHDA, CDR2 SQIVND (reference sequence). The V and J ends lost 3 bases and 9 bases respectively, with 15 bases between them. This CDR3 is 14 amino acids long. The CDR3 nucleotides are TGTGCCAGTAGTATGATTATCGGGGAATGGCCCCAGCATTTT. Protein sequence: CASSMIIGEWPQHF. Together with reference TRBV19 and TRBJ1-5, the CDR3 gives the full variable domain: DGGITQSPKYLFRKEGQNVTLSCEQNLNHDAMYWYRQDPGQGLRLIYYSQIVNDFQKGDIAEGYSVSREKKESFPLTVTSAQKNPTAFYLCASSMIIGEWPQHFGDGTRLSIL.

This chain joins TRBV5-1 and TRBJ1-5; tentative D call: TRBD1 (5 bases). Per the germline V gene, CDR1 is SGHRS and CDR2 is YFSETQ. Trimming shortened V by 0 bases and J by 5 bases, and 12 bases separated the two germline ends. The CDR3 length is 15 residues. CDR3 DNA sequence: TGCGCCAGCAGCTTGGCGGGGGGACTAGATCAGCCCCAGCATTTT. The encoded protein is CASSLAGGLDQPQHF. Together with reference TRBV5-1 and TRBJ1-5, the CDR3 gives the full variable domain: KAGVTQTPRYLIKTRGQQVTLSCSPISGHRSVSWYQQTPGQGLQFLFEYFSETQRNKGNFPGRFSGRQFSNSRSEMNVSTLELGDSALYLCASSLAGGLDQPQHFGDGTRLSIL.

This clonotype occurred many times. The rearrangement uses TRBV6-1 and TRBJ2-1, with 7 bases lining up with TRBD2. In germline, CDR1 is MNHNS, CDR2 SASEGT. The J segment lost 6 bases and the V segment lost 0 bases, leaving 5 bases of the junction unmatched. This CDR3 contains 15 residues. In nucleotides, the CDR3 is TGTGCCAGCAGTGAAGCTGGCGGGGGTGGCAATGAGCAGTTCTTC. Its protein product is CASSEAGGGGNEQFF.

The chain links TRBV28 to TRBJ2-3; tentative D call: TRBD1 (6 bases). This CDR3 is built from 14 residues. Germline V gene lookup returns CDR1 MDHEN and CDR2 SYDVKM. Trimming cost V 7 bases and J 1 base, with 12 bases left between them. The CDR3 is CASTLEGGTDTQYF. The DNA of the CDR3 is TGTGCCAGCACCCTCGAGGGGGGCACAGATACGCAGTATTTT.

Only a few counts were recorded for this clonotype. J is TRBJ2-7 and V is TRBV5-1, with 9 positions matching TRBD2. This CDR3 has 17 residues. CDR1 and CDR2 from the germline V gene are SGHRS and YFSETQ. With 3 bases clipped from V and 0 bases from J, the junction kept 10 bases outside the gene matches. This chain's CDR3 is CASSSPASGANSYEQYF. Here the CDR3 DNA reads TGCGCCAGCAGCTCCCCTGCTAGCGGGGCCAACTCCTACGAGCAGTACTTC.

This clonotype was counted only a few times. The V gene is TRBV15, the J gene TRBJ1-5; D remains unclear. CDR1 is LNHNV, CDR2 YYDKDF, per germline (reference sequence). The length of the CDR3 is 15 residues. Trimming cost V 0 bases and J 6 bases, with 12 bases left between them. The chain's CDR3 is CATSRDTSLLQPQHF. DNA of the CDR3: TGTGCCACCAGCAGAGATACGTCGCTACTTCAGCCCCAGCATTTT.

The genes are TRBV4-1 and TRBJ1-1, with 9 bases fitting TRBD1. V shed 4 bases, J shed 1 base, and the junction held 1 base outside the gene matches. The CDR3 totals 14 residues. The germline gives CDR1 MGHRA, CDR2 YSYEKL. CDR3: CASSLTGGNTEAFF. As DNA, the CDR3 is TGCGCCAGCAGCCTGACAGGGGGGAACACTGAAGCTTTCTTT.

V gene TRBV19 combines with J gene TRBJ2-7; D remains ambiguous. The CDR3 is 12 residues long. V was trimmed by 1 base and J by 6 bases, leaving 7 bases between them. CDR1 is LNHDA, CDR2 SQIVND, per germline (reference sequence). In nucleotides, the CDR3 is TGTGCCAGTAGTATAGGAGGTTCCGAGCAGTACTTC. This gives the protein CASSIGGSEQYF.